Listed below are T cell receptor beta chains from one sample, sequenced in a study of shared clonotypes between healthy human individuals. Profiling relied on immunoSEQ multiplex PCR, and the TCRdb table lists in-frame clones only, not all of them. The sample holds about 2 million clones; over 85% are singletons and the top ten take 0.9% to 1.4%. The sample was naive CD8+ T cells sorted from blood. These receptors all stem from a man between 18 and 29 years old in good health. The CDR3 runs from the conserved cysteine through the conserved F or W. D genes are given only for firm matches. Clone sizes are given selectively: once, few, many, or a class where the clone is expanded.

size	D	V	J	DNA	CDR3
NA	NA	TRBV19	TRBJ2-3	TGTGCGACAGGTCGGACAGCGACAGATACGCAGTATTTT	CATGRTATDTQYF
NA	NA	TRBV6-6	TRBJ2-7	TGTGCCAGCAGTTACCGTGGCGGGGAGACCTACGAGCAGTACTTC	CASSYRGGETYEQYF
NA	NA	TRBV28	TRBJ1-1	TGTGCCAGCAGTTTAGGTATTGAATCCATGAACACTGAAGCTTTCTTT	CASSLGIESMNTEAFF
NA	NA	TRBV21-1	TRBJ1-2	TGTGCCAGCAGCAAAAAAGGGGACAGCCGCTATGGCTACACCTTC	CASSKKGDSRYGYTF
NA	NA	TRBV14	TRBJ2-7	TGTGCCAGCAGCCAAGAACGCTACGAGCAGTACTTC	CASSQERYEQYF
once	TRBD2	TRBV7-6	TRBJ2-4	TGTGCCAGCAGCTTAGGCGGGGGTGGTGAAAACATTCAGTACTTC	CASSLGGGGENIQYF
NA	NA	TRBV13	TRBJ2-5	TGTGCCAGCAGTCAATCCTGGGGCGCAGGGGGGGAGACCCAGTACTTC	CASSQSWGAGGETQYF
NA	NA	TRBV4-1	TRBJ2-2	TGCGCCAGCAGCCAAGTTCCGTCAGGGGGGACCGGGGAGCTGTTTTTT	CASSQVPSGGTGELFF
NA	NA	TRBV27	TRBJ2-3	TGTGCCAGCAGTCCCTCGGGTCATGGGCAGTATTTT	CASSPSGHGQYF
NA	NA	TRBV21-1	TRBJ1-1	TGTGCCAGCAGCTACGAGGGGGGTGGAGCTTTCTTT	CASSYEGGGAFF
NA	NA	TRBV27	TRBJ2-5	TGTGCCAGCCGACCCGTGTCCGGGTTCGGCGCAGAACAGACCCAGTACTTC	CASRPVSGFGAEQTQYF
once	TRBD2	TRBV11-2	TRBJ2-3	TGTGCCAGCAGCTCCCAAGGGCTAGCGGGAGTCTCAGATACGCAGTATTTT	CASSSQGLAGVSDTQYF
NA	NA	TRBV21-1	TRBJ2-5	TGTGCCAGCAAGTTTAAGTGGGAGACCCAGTACTTC	CASKFKWETQYF
NA	NA	TRBV25-1	TRBJ1-5	TGTGCCAGCAGTGACCAAGGATCCCAGCATTTT	CASSDQGSQHF
NA	TRBD1	TRBV5-1	TRBJ2-7	TGCGCCAGCAGCTTGGCCGGGACAGGGGTGTACGAGCAGTACTTC	CASSLAGTGVYEQYF
once	NA	TRBV11-2	TRBJ2-7	TGTGCCAGCAGCTTAGAGTCCAGCTACGAGCAGTACTTC	CASSLESSYEQYF
NA	NA	TRBV18	TRBJ1-1	TGTGCCAGCTCTTTAAACTCTGGGGACACTGAAGCTTTCTTT	CASSLNSGDTEAFF
NA	NA	TRBV5-1	TRBJ1-3	TGCGCCAGCAGCTTGGAGGGCAGGGATGGTAACACCATATATTTT	CASSLEGRDGNTIYF
NA	NA	TRBV29-1	TRBJ2-1	TGCAGCGTTGGAGAGGTCGCGTTGGGCAATGAGCAGTTCTTC	CSVGEVALGNEQFF
NA	TRBD2	TRBV7-9	TRBJ2-7	TGTGCCAGCAGCCTCTCGACTAGCGGGAGAGAGCAGTACTTC	CASSLSTSGREQYF
NA	NA	TRBV28	TRBJ1-4	TGTGCCAGCAGTACCCCTCGGGAGGCCGTAGGGGATGAAAAACTGTTTTTT	CASSTPREAVGDEKLFF
NA	TRBD1	TRBV6-1	TRBJ2-7	TGTGCCAGCAGTCAAGCCCGAGGGACAGGTCACTCCGAGCAGTACTTC	CASSQARGTGHSEQYF
NA	NA	TRBV7-8	TRBJ2-1	TGTGCCAGCAGCCTAGACCGCCATCCCTACAATGAGCAGTTCTTC	CASSLDRHPYNEQFF
NA	NA	TRBV27	TRBJ2-1	TGTGCCAGCAGCCCCTACGGGCCATCCTACAATGAGCAGTTCTTC	CASSPYGPSYNEQFF
NA	TRBD2	TRBV5-1	TRBJ2-1	TGCGCCAGCAGCTCGAGGGAGGGAGCCCTCTACAATGAGCAGTTCTTC	CASSSREGALYNEQFF
NA	TRBD2	TRBV19	TRBJ2-7	TGTGCCAGTAGTATATCCGGGGGACTAGCGGGATACGAGCAGTACTTC	CASSISGGLAGYEQYF
NA	TRBD1	TRBV9	TRBJ1-2	TGTGCCAGCACCTACATGACAGGGGATCTAGATGGCTACACCTTC	CASTYMTGDLDGYTF
NA	NA	TRBV4-1	TRBJ1-6	TGCGCCAGCAGCCAATTCGCAGACGGGAATTCACCCCTCCACTTT	CASSQFADGNSPLHF
NA	TRBD1	TRBV6-5	TRBJ1-1	TGTGCCAGCAGTTCCACACAGGGGGCTGACACTGAAGCTTTCTTT	CASSSTQGADTEAFF
once	NA	TRBV7-9	TRBJ2-5	TGTGCCAGCGGGCGGGGCCGGTACCAAGAGACCCAGTACTTC	CASGRGRYQETQYF
NA	NA	TRBV25-1	TRBJ1-1	TGTGCCAGCAGTGCAGAGTGGACGGGCGAAGCTTTCTTT	CASSAEWTGEAFF
once	NA	TRBV4-1	TRBJ1-2	TGCGCCAGCAGCCAAGTTAGGACTGACATTGGGGAAGGCTACACCTTC	CASSQVRTDIGEGYTF
NA	TRBD1	TRBV19	TRBJ1-6	TGTGCCAGTAGTATCGGCCCTCCGACAGGGACAGCTCTAAATTCACCCCTCCACTTT	CASSIGPPTGTALNSPLHF
NA	NA	TRBV5-6	TRBJ1-5	TGTGCCAGCAGCTTGGCGGGGGTTCAGCCCCAGCATTTT	CASSLAGVQPQHF
NA	NA	TRBV7-9	TRBJ1-2	TGTGCCAGCAGCTTAGGGCAGGGACGACCCTATGGCTACACCTTC	CASSLGQGRPYGYTF
NA	NA	TRBV5-4	TRBJ2-3	TGTGCCAGCAGCTGGGGTGGGACCTGGTCCACAGATACGCAGTATTTT	CASSWGGTWSTDTQYF
NA	TRBD1	TRBV28	TRBJ1-1	TGTGCCAGCAGCCAGGGACAGGGTCAACCAGGGGCTTTCTTT	CASSQGQGQPGAFF
NA	TRBD1	TRBV7-9	TRBJ1-4	TGTGCCAGCAGCTTAGGGACAGGTTTGGAAAAACTGTTTTTT	CASSLGTGLEKLFF
NA	NA	TRBV6-5	TRBJ1-1	TGTGCCAGCAGCATAGGACAAATGAACACTGAAGCTTTCTTT	CASSIGQMNTEAFF
NA	NA	TRBV30	TRBJ1-5	TGTGCCTGGAGTGTACGAGGAAGCCTCACTCAGCCCCAGCATTTT	CAWSVRGSLTQPQHF
NA	NA	TRBV27	TRBJ2-1	TGTGCCAGCAGACTCCAATACGAGCAGTTCTTC	CASRLQYEQFF
NA	NA	TRBV10-3	TRBJ1-6	TGTGCCATCAGTCCGGGGGCCGTCTATAATTCACCCCTCCACTTT	CAISPGAVYNSPLHF
NA	NA	TRBV29-1	TRBJ2-7	TGCAGCGTTGAAGTCAAACCGGCCGGGGGTACTCCTACCGAGCAGTACTTC	CSVEVKPAGGTPTEQYF
NA	NA	TRBV6-5	TRBJ1-6	TGTGCCAGCAGTTACTCTGGCAGTGCCAATTCACCCCTCCACTTT	CASSYSGSANSPLHF
NA	TRBD2	TRBV11-3	TRBJ2-2	TGTGCCAGCAGCTCACTAGCGGGGGGCGTCGGGGAGCTGTTTTTT	CASSSLAGGVGELFF
NA	TRBD2	TRBV27	TRBJ2-1	TGTGCCAGCAGTTTACCTAGCGGGAAGAGCAATGAGCAGTTCTTC	CASSLPSGKSNEQFF
NA	NA	TRBV4-1	TRBJ2-7	TGCGCCAGCAGCCAAGACGAAGGTCCCCCTGGGGAGCAGTACTTC	CASSQDEGPPGEQYF
NA	NA	TRBV7-8	TRBJ1-3	TGTGCCAGCAGCTTAGGGTCGAAGGGGGGTCCTGGAAACACCATATATTTT	CASSLGSKGGPGNTIYF
NA	TRBD1	TRBV28	TRBJ1-4	TGTGCCAGCAGCAACAGGGGTTATAATGAAAAACTGTTTTTT	CASSNRGYNEKLFF
once	NA	TRBV6-1	TRBJ2-7	TGTGCCAGCAGTGAGGGACACATCTCCTACGAGCAGTACTTC	CASSEGHISYEQYF